This T cell receptor (beta chain) was found in a study of T-cell reconstitution after alpha-beta-depleted transplantation in children. Study results and limitations: For some patients, TCRbeta diversity was high at day 60 because of recipient T cells and thymic progenitors that survived. Expanded graft clones, several hundred of them, were reportedly the source of alpha-beta T cells about two months after transplant. The authors attributed T-cell counts and diversity one year after transplant mostly to newly produced T cells.

Between the trimmed V and J ends, which lost 1 base and 6 bases, there was a span of 7 bases. The length of the CDR3 is 12 residues. Germline V CDR1 and CDR2: LGHNT, FRNRAP. Details on this clonotype: The antigen remains unidentified.

As it was prepared, the TCRbeta library received unique molecular identifiers. MiXCR, run by TCRdb on the PCR reads, gives a single entry per CDR3 protein. The sample has about 980,000 distinct CDR3 sequences; about 31% are singletons. The sample was PBMCs, mostly from graft donor cells, taken 360 days after TCRalphabeta/CD19-depleted stem cell transplant. The sequence was collected from a boy younger than two who had a stem cell transplant for SCID, so the T cells may come from the graft donor. The chain combines TRBV12-5 with TRBJ2-7; a weak D match, TRBD2 (5 bases). The CDR3 sequence: CASGLGGLEQYF. DNA of the CDR3: TGTGCTAGTGGTTTGGGAGGACTCGAGCAGTACTTC.